A single sample gave rise to the 29 T cell receptor beta chains below, sequenced in a study of CD8 T cells in ankylosing spondylitis. Each CDR3 protein gets one entry after TCRdb re-called the 5' RACE reads with MiXCR. This table has more than 600,000 distinct CDR3 sequences, 15% to 20% appearing once. These receptors' targets are unknown. General study findings and limits: Seemingly characteristic of ankylosing spondylitis blood was a TCR beta motif consisting of about 8 highly homologous variants.

What was sequenced was blood, either unsorted or a sorted T cell fraction (not recorded which). Receptors originate from a male donor with ankylosing spondylitis.

This chain joins TRBV6-5 and TRBJ2-3; 10 bases map to TRBD2. This CDR3 has 16 amino acids. The germline CDR1 and CDR2 sequences are MNHEY and SVGAGI. V was clipped by 1 base and J by 3 bases; unmatched bases: 4. The chain's CDR3 is CASSYFASGGTDTQYF. The CDR3 DNA follows: TGTGCCAGCAGTTACTTCGCTAGCGGGGGTACAGATACGCAGTATTTT.

The rearrangement uses TRBV20-1 and TRBJ1-5; D is unclear. Germline CDR1 and CDR2: DFQATT and SNEGSKA (reference sequence). Trimming shortened V by 1 base and J by 7 bases, and 20 bases separated the two germline ends. This CDR3 has 16 amino acids. CDR3 amino acids: CSARGFVSPRQQPQHF. The DNA for the CDR3 is TGCAGTGCTAGAGGTTTTGTCAGCCCCCGGCAACAGCCCCAGCATTTT.

As DNA, the CDR3 is TGTGCCAGCAGCTTTTACAGCGGGGGGGGCGAGACCCAGTACTTC. This encodes CASSFYSGGGETQYF. The J gene is TRBJ2-5, the V gene TRBV7-2; TRBD2 aligns across 10 bases. Germline values: CDR1 SGHTA, CDR2 FQGNSA. The CDR3 covers 15 residues. The J segment lost 5 bases and the V segment lost 3 bases, leaving 6 bases of the junction unmatched.

The chain employs TRBV25-1 and TRBJ2-7; D tentatively reads TRBD1 or TRBD2 (5 bases each). V was pared by 7 bases and J by 6 bases, with 16 bases between. The germline CDR1 and CDR2 sequences are MGHDK and SYGVNS. This CDR3 has 13 residues. This CDR3 is CASTRDPFSEQYF. The CDR3 region has the DNA TGTGCCAGCACCCGGGACCCATTTTCCGAGCAGTACTTC.

J is TRBJ2-3 and V is TRBV20-1; 8 nucleotides line up with TRBD2. The germline gives CDR1 DFQATT, CDR2 SNEGSKA (reference sequence). J gave up 2 bases and V 6 bases, and 7 bases lay outside the gene matches. This CDR3 has 14 residues. CDR3 protein: CSAGLAAATDTQYF. The CDR3 bases are TGCAGTGCAGGACTAGCTGCGGCCACAGATACGCAGTATTTT.

The V gene is TRBV6-1, the J gene TRBJ2-2; 8 bases map to TRBD2. The J segment lost 3 bases and the V segment lost 8 bases, leaving 8 bases of the junction unmatched. Germline CDR1 and CDR2: MNHNS and SASEGT. The CDR3 length is 15 residues. The CDR3 coding sequence is TGTGCCAGCCTTAGCGGGGACCCGGACACCGGGGAGCTGTTTTTT. Its translation is CASLSGDPDTGELFF.

The V call is TRBV7-9, the J call TRBJ1-1, with D maybe TRBD1 (5 bases). CDR3 size: 13 residues. Germline CDR1 and CDR2: SEHNR and FQNEAQ (reference sequence). The V and J ends lost 5 bases and 11 bases respectively, with 18 bases between them. The CDR3 DNA follows: TGTGCCAGCAGCCGAGAAGGGGATAGAGAGGCTTTCTTT. It codes for CASSREGDREAFF.

This clonotype was found a few times. V and J are TRBV12-3 or TRBV12-4 and TRBJ2-1, with D tentatively TRBD2 (6 bases). V lost 7 bases and J lost 4, with 20 bases in between. CDR3 length: 16 residues. CDR3 in amino acids: CASILGWAGRYNEQFF. In DNA, the CDR3 is TGTGCCAGCATCCTTGGGTGGGCGGGGAGATACAATGAGCAGTTCTTC.

This chain uses TRBV6-1 with TRBJ2-6; D call uncertain. Trimming stripped 7 bases from V and 0 bases from J, with 10 bases between. Germline lookup yields CDR1 MNHNS and CDR2 SASEGT. The CDR3 is 15 amino acids. The CDR3 nucleotides read TGTGCCAGCACGTCGTCGTACTCTGGGGCCAACGTCCTGACTTTC. This translates into CASTSSYSGANVLTF.

V and J are TRBV12-3 or TRBV12-4 and TRBJ2-2; TRBD1 might be the D (5 bases). V was cut by 5 bases and J by 4 bases, with 11 bases left in between. The CDR3 covers 14 residues. The CDR3 DNA sequence: TGTGCCAGCAGTCCCCGCAGGGTCACCGGGGAGCTGTTTTTT. This codes for CASSPRRVTGELFF.

This rearrangement joins TRBV5-1 to TRBJ2-3; TRBD2 might be the D (5 bases). CDR3 size: 14 residues. Germline CDR1 SGHRS, CDR2 YFSETQ. V was clipped by 1 base and J by 6 bases, with 12 bases between them. The DNA of the CDR3 is TGCGCCAGCAGCTTGTCGGACTCGTATGATACGCAGTATTTT. Protein product: CASSLSDSYDTQYF.

J is TRBJ2-2 and V is TRBV19; a possible D gene is TRBD2 (6 bases). V was pared by 3 bases and J by 7 bases, with 12 bases between. Germline values: CDR1 LNHDA, CDR2 SQIVND (reference sequence). The CDR3 extends over 14 amino acids. The CDR3 DNA follows: TGTGCCAGTAGTATTCTCGGGAGAAACGGGGAGCTGTTTTTT. It specifies CASSILGRNGELFF.

This clonotype was observed a handful of times. The chain couples TRBV29-1 to TRBJ2-7; TRBD2 agrees at 7 bases. The length of the CDR3 is 14 residues. CDR1 is SQVTM, CDR2 ANQGSEA, per germline. With V trimmed by 1 base and J by 2 bases, 5 bases remained unmatched. The chain's CDR3 is CSVEAGGPPYEQYF. In DNA form, the CDR3 reads TGCAGCGTTGAAGCGGGGGGTCCCCCCTACGAGCAGTACTTC.

On this clonotype itself: One junction end disagrees with the germline gene, perhaps due to a read error. The genes are TRBV4-3 and TRBJ2-7; possible D gene TRBD2, 5 bases. This CDR3 is built from 15 residues. Looked up from germline, CDR1 is LGHNA and CDR2 is YSLEER. DNA for the CDR3: TGCGCCAGCAGCCAAGATGTAACAGCGGCCTACGAGCTGTACTTC. Translating gives CASSQDVTAAYELYF.

At least ten counts were recorded for this clonotype. The chain recombines TRBV10-3 with TRBJ2-1; TRBD1 matches 8 bases. In germline, CDR1 is ENHRY, CDR2 SYGVKD. With 6 bases clipped from V and 5 bases from J, the junction kept 9 bases outside the gene matches. This CDR3 spans 15 amino acids. CDR3 loop: CAISPATGANNEQFF. For the CDR3, the DNA is TGTGCCATCAGCCCCGCGACAGGGGCGAACAATGAGCAGTTCTTC.

The chain has TRBV7-2 and TRBJ2-7; weak D call: TRBD1 (5 bases). The CDR3 spans 13 residues. Trimming shortened V by 5 bases and J by 3 bases, and 11 bases separated the two germline ends. CDR1 SGHTA and CDR2 FQGNSA come from the germline V gene. In nucleotides, the CDR3 is TGTGCCAGCAGCACGGACCAGGGCTACGAGCAGTACTTC. Translated: CASSTDQGYEQYF.

The chain uses TRBV11-2 and TRBJ2-3; D may be TRBD2 (6 bases). CDR1 and CDR2 (germline): SGHAT, FQNNGV. V lost 6 bases to trimming and J lost 11 bases, with 15 bases between them. The CDR3 is 12 amino acids. The CDR3 region has the DNA TGTGCCAGCAGAGCCGGAGGGAGTAAGCAGTATTTT. This translates into CASRAGGSKQYF.

V is TRBV4-1 and J is TRBJ2-5, with 8 bases matching TRBD2. Trimming at V came to 4 bases and at J to 5 bases, leaving 12 bases not matched to a gene. The CDR3 consists of 16 residues. Germline assignment: CDR1 MGHRA and CDR2 YSYEKL. The DNA for the CDR3 is TGCGCCAGCAGCCTATATGGGACTAGAGAGGGTGAGACCCAGTACTTC. Amino acids: CASSLYGTREGETQYF.

The sample holds many counts of this clonotype. The chain uses TRBV5-1 and TRBJ2-1, with D possibly matching TRBD1 (6 bases). V gave up 0 bases and J gave up 3 bases, with 10 bases separating them. This CDR3 has 15 amino acids. The germline V gene encodes CDR1 SGHRS and CDR2 YFSETQ. In nucleotides, the CDR3 is TGCGCCAGCAGCTTGGGGGGGCCGGACTACAATGAGCAGTTCTTC. Protein product: CASSLGGPDYNEQFF.

This clonotype was picked up a small number of times. V gene TRBV7-9 combines with J gene TRBJ2-1; TRBD2 agrees at 7 bases. Trimming took 4 bases from V and 0 from J; bases not matched to a gene: 6. Germline V gene sequence: CDR1 SEHNR, CDR2 FQNEAQ (reference sequence). The length of the CDR3 is 16 residues. Here the CDR3 DNA reads TGTGCCAGCAGCTGGGGACTACCAAGCTCCTACAATGAGCAGTTCTTC. Encoded protein: CASSWGLPSSYNEQFF.

This clonotype appeared a few times. The chain links TRBV3-1 to TRBJ2-1; 8 bases are a match to TRBD2. This CDR3 is built from 14 residues. The germline V gene encodes CDR1 LGHDT and CDR2 YNNKEL (reference sequence). The V and J ends lost 1 base and 8 bases, in that order; junction bases with no gene match: 4. DNA for the CDR3: TGTGCCAGCAGCCAAGCGGGACTAGAACATGAGCAGTTCTTC. Translating it yields CASSQAGLEHEQFF.

In this sample, this clonotype turned up many times. The rearrangement joins TRBV4-1 to TRBJ2-5; D remains unclear. Trimming removed 1 base from V and 2 bases from J, with 11 bases in between. In germline, CDR1 is MGHRA, CDR2 YSYEKL. This CDR3 comprises 15 residues. The CDR3 DNA reads as TGCGCCAGCAGCCAAGGGGCTACCCAACAAGAGACCCAGTACTTC. It is translated as CASSQGATQQETQYF.

This clonotype was detected a few times. The chain joins TRBV3-1 to TRBJ1-3; D not certain. This CDR3 region has 14 residues. Germline V lookup: CDR1 LGHDT, CDR2 YNNKEL (reference sequence). Trimming pared 5 bases from V and 0 bases from J, leaving 8 bases between. CDR3 DNA: TGTGCCAGCAGCAACGGGAACTCTGGAAACACCATATATTTT. It yields the protein CASSNGNSGNTIYF.

This clonotype was found many times. The rearrangement joins TRBV6-1 to TRBJ1-5, with D perhaps TRBD1 (5 bases). Germline-derived CDR1 and CDR2 are MNHNS and SASEGT. The V and J ends lost 5 bases and 6 bases respectively, with 11 bases between them. The CDR3 sequence is 13 residues long. The DNA of the CDR3 is TGTGCCAGCAGTCTCAGGGCGGGTCAGCCCCAGCATTTT. Translated, it gives CASSLRAGQPQHF.

This clonotype occurred many times. The V and J genes are TRBV10-3 and TRBJ2-5; unclear D gene. The germline V and J ends were trimmed by 2 bases and 2 bases, with 9 bases remaining between them. Germline values: CDR1 ENHRY, CDR2 SYGVKD. The CDR3 is made up of 14 amino acids. The CDR3 region has the DNA TGTGCCATCAGTGAGGTTGCAGATCAAGAGACCCAGTACTTC. It translates to CAISEVADQETQYF.

CDR3 amino acids: CSFLHSGNTIYF. The CDR3 DNA follows: TGCAGCTTCCTGCACTCTGGAAACACCATATATTTT. The chain recombines TRBV29-1 with TRBJ1-3; no clear D. The V end lost 8 bases, the J end lost 0 bases, and 8 bases lay between the germline ends. There are 12 residues in the CDR3. CDR1 and CDR2 (germline): SQVTM, ANQGSEA.

This clonotype occurred a few times. The chain couples TRBV7-8 to TRBJ1-2; the D is unclear. Between the trimmed V and J ends, which lost 1 base and 6 bases, there was a span of 9 bases. CDR3 length equals 13 residues. Germline CDR1 reads SGHVS; CDR2 reads FQNEAQ. The CDR3 coding sequence is TGTGCCAGCAGCTTAGAGAGGAAGGATGGCTACACCTTC. This sequence encodes CASSLERKDGYTF.

In this sample, this clonotype turned up a few times. J is TRBJ2-7 and V is TRBV20-1, with 9 bases lining up with TRBD1. Germline V lookup: CDR1 DFQATT, CDR2 SNEGSKA (reference sequence). The V segment lost 5 bases and the J segment 4 bases; nucleotides outside the gene matches: 9. CDR3 length: 14 amino acids. In nucleotides, the CDR3 is TGCAGTGCTCGCCAGGCCGGGACAGGGTACGAGCAGTACTTC. Protein sequence: CSARQAGTGYEQYF.

The sample holds many counts of this clonotype. This chain links TRBV12-3 or TRBV12-4 with TRBJ1-5; no definite D call. Trimming removed 2 bases from V and 6 bases from J, with 11 bases in between. CDR3 length equals 14 residues. In nucleotides, the CDR3 is TGTGCCAGCAGTTTAAACCAGGCCGGTCAGCCCCAGCATTTT. Translating gives CASSLNQAGQPQHF.